These T cell receptor beta chains were read from a single sample in a study of blood T cell repertoires in COVID-19. Clones were read by immunoSEQ multiplex PCR, and TCRdb kept only the in-frame ones, dropping some. The data show around 170,000 clones, around two thirds seen once. The sequenced sample consisted of peripheral blood. The receptor source for this set is a woman of 80 years or more with acute or convalescent COVID-19. CDR3s include the opening cysteine and the closing phenylalanine or tryptophan. The D gene is left open where the match is weak. Size is stated for part of the rows, as once, few or many counts, or as a class when the clone is expanded.

v_call	j_call	clone_size	d_call	cdr3_length	cdr3_aa	cdr3_nt
TRBV27	TRBJ2-7	.	TRBD2	17	CASSPLGLAGITYEQYF	TGTGCCAGCAGTCCGCTCGGACTAGCGGGGATCACCTACGAGCAGTACTTC
TRBV6-4	TRBJ2-2	.	TRBD1	16	CASSPQPGGETGELFF	TGTGCCAGCAGTCCCCAGCCAGGGGGCGAGACCGGGGAGCTGTTTTTT
TRBV7-8	TRBJ2-2	.	.	14	CASSGTRNTGELFF	TGTGCCAGCAGTGGGACAAGGAACACCGGGGAGCTGTTTTTT
TRBV7-2	TRBJ2-1	.	.	16	CASSSPREGVGNEQFF	TGTGCCAGCAGCTCTCCGCGAGAGGGAGTCGGCAATGAGCAGTTCTTC
TRBV6-1	TRBJ1-5	.	.	13	CASSSGQYQPQHF	TGTGCCAGCAGTTCTGGGCAGTATCAGCCCCAGCATTTT
TRBV6-2/TRBV6-3	TRBJ1-5	.	TRBD1	15	CASSPTGQGYQPQHF	TGTGCCAGCAGTCCGACTGGACAGGGTTATCAGCCCCAGCATTTT
TRBV11-3	TRBJ2-1	.	.	13	CASSSEGYNEQFF	TGTGCCAGCAGCTCCGAGGGCTACAATGAGCAGTTCTTC
TRBV28	TRBJ2-5	.	TRBD1	15	CASSSRQTGGKTQYF	TGTGCCAGCAGTTCCCGACAGACAGGGGGTAAGACCCAGTACTTC
TRBV5-1	TRBJ2-3	.	TRBD2	16	CASSSPELAGTDTQYF	TGCGCCAGCAGCTCCCCCGAACTAGCGGGCACAGATACGCAGTATTTT
TRBV2	TRBJ2-3	.	.	13	CASVQGGTDTQYF	TGTGCTAGCGTCCAAGGGGGCACAGATACGCAGTATTTT
TRBV10-1	TRBJ2-7	.	TRBD1	15	CASSDGGTGVSEQYF	TGCGCCAGCAGTGACGGCGGGACAGGGGTGAGCGAGCAGTACTTC
TRBV27	TRBJ1-1	.	.	12	CASSTGYTEAFF	TGTGCCAGCAGCACAGGGTACACTGAAGCTTTCTTT
TRBV28	TRBJ1-2	.	.	15	CASSMGAERFYGYTF	TGTGCCAGCAGTATGGGGGCTGAGAGATTCTATGGCTACACCTTC
TRBV11-2	TRBJ2-7	.	TRBD1	15	CASSLAETGIYEQYF	TGTGCCAGCAGCTTAGCCGAGACAGGGATCTACGAGCAGTACTTC
TRBV9	TRBJ1-4	.	.	16	CASSVAGWTDNEKLFF	TGTGCCAGCAGCGTAGCCGGTTGGACAGACAATGAAAAACTGTTTTTT
TRBV19	TRBJ2-7	once	TRBD2	18	CASSIDGLAGASSYEQYF	TGTGCCAGTAGTATAGATGGTCTAGCGGGGGCGAGCTCCTACGAGCAGTACTTC
TRBV30	TRBJ2-7	.	TRBD1	14	CAWARQGDSYEQYF	TGTGCCTGGGCCCGACAGGGTGACAGCTACGAGCAGTACTTC
TRBV18	TRBJ1-3	.	.	16	CASRGGRGGPGNTIYF	TGTGCCAGCCGCGGGGGCAGGGGAGGACCTGGAAACACCATATATTTT
TRBV24-1	TRBJ2-2	.	TRBD1	14	CATSENRGAGELFF	TGTGCCACCAGTGAAAACAGGGGGGCCGGGGAGCTGTTTTTT
TRBV7-9	TRBJ1-1	.	.	13	CASSLQGYTEAFF	TGTGCCAGCAGCTTACAGGGTTACACTGAAGCTTTCTTT
TRBV3-1/TRBV3-2	TRBJ1-2	.	.	14	CASSQVVRRDGYTF	TGTGCCAGCAGCCAAGTGGTTCGGCGGGATGGCTACACCTTC
TRBV7-8	TRBJ1-1	.	TRBD1	15	CASSKQGEGLTEAFF	TGTGCCAGCAGCAAACAGGGGGAAGGCTTAACTGAAGCTTTCTTT
TRBV30	TRBJ1-2	.	TRBD1	16	CALEIGQGILNYGYTF	TGTGCCCTGGAGATAGGACAGGGGATCCTTAACTATGGCTACACCTTC
TRBV24-1	TRBJ2-5	once	.	13	CATSDFRGETQYF	TGTGCCACCAGTGATTTCAGGGGAGAGACCCAGTACTTC
TRBV4-1	TRBJ1-1	few	.	15	CASSQEGGGVGEAFF	TGCGCCAGCAGCCAAGAGGGAGGCGGGGTAGGGGAAGCTTTCTTT
TRBV6-6	TRBJ2-1	.	.	14	CASSLSTGKGEQFF	TGTGCCAGCAGTCTATCTACAGGGAAGGGTGAGCAGTTCTTC
TRBV7-9	TRBJ2-3	.	TRBD1	14	CASSRQGRTDTQYF	TGTGCCAGCAGCCGACAGGGGAGGACAGATACGCAGTATTTT
TRBV2	TRBJ2-5	.	TRBD1	15	CASSLQGANGETQYF	TGTGCCAGCAGTCTACAGGGGGCTAATGGGGAGACCCAGTACTTC
TRBV5-1	TRBJ2-5	.	.	15	CASSLAAGAEETQYF	TGCGCCAGCAGCTTGGCGGCAGGGGCAGAGGAGACCCAGTACTTC
TRBV6-2/TRBV6-3	TRBJ2-2	.	TRBD2	15	CASSYGTIYTGELFF	TGTGCCAGCAGTTACGGGACTATATACACCGGGGAGCTGTTTTTT
TRBV4-3	TRBJ2-7	few	.	16	CASSQDLGQLDYEQYF	TGCGCCAGCAGCCAAGATCTAGGACAGTTAGATTACGAGCAGTACTTC